The rows below give T cell receptor beta chains drawn from one sample of a study of T cells after somatic rescue of genetic block. Assay: immunoSEQ multiplex PCR; the TCRdb copy retains only in-frame clones and omits some. In the table there are about 68,000 clones, about 90% of which are singletons. The material sequenced was peripheral blood mononuclear cells (PBMCs). The receptor source for this set is a man aged 40-50 years. CDR3s include the opening cysteine and the closing phenylalanine or tryptophan. A D gene is named only where the DNA matches it firmly. Size is stated for part of the rows, as once, few or many counts, or as a class when the clone is expanded.

len | j_gene | abundance | v_gene | d_gene | CDR3aa | CDR3nt
15 | TRBJ2-6 | . | TRBV10-3 | . | CAISPDTDGANVLTF | TGTGCCATCAGCCCCGACACGGATGGGGCCAACGTCCTGACTTTC
18 | TRBJ2-1 | . | TRBV4-2 | TRBD2 | CASSQEGTSGSSYNEQFF | TGTGCCAGCAGCCAAGAAGGGACTAGCGGGAGCTCCTACAATGAGCAGTTCTTC
13 | TRBJ1-4 | . | TRBV2 | TRBD1 | CASSRDREQKLFF | TGTGCCAGCAGTCGGGACAGGGAGCAAAAACTGTTTTTT
15 | TRBJ2-1 | once | TRBV7-2 | TRBD2 | CASSTREGLYNEQFF | TGTGCCAGCAGCACCCGGGAGGGACTTTACAATGAGCAGTTCTTC
17 | TRBJ1-2 | . | TRBV7-3 | TRBD1 | CASSLRDRGKINYGYTF | TGTGCCAGCAGCTTAAGGGACAGGGGTAAGATAAACTATGGCTACACCTTC
12 | TRBJ1-1 | . | TRBV5-1 | . | CASRTGNTEAFF | TGCGCCAGCAGGACAGGGAACACTGAAGCTTTCTTT
12 | TRBJ2-5 | . | TRBV2 | . | CASTGSGETQYF | TGTGCCAGCACAGGGTCCGGGGAGACCCAGTACTTC
16 | TRBJ2-3 | . | TRBV29-1 | TRBD2 | CSVAYPSGRWGDTQYF | TGCAGCGTTGCGTACCCTAGCGGGAGGTGGGGAGATACGCAGTATTTT
15 | TRBJ1-1 | . | TRBV7-8 | . | CASSLSAGENTEAFF | TGTGCCAGCAGCTTATCTGCAGGGGAAAACACTGAAGCTTTCTTT
18 | TRBJ2-3 | . | TRBV18 | TRBD2 | CASSPLRPSGGLTDTQYF | TGTGCCAGCTCACCACTCCGTCCGAGCGGGGGTCTCACAGATACGCAGTATTTT
14 | TRBJ1-2 | . | TRBV5-8 | . | CASSLRADPYGYTF | TGTGCCAGCAGCTTGCGGGCGGACCCCTATGGCTACACCTTC
17 | TRBJ2-1 | . | TRBV11-2 | TRBD2 | CASSSYRGLAGYNEQFF | TGTGCCAGCAGCTCATACCGTGGGCTAGCGGGCTACAATGAGCAGTTCTTC
11 | TRBJ2-7 | few | TRBV19 | . | CASSNMDEQYF | TGTGCCAGTAGTAATATGGACGAGCAGTACTTC
16 | TRBJ2-3 | once | TRBV2 | TRBD1 | CASSAQGRWSTDTQYF | TGTGCCAGCAGCGCACAGGGGCGGTGGAGCACAGATACGCAGTATTTT
13 | TRBJ2-7 | . | TRBV2 | TRBD1 | CASNGQGAGEQYF | TGTGCCAGCAATGGACAGGGGGCAGGGGAGCAGTACTTC
15 | TRBJ2-3 | . | TRBV7-9 | . | CASSPTGSRTDTQYF | TGTGCCAGCAGCCCTACGGGGTCACGCACAGATACGCAGTATTTT
15 | TRBJ1-4 | once | TRBV30 | TRBD1 | CAWSRTRTGDEKLFF | TGTGCCTGGAGCCGTACCCGGACAGGCGATGAAAAACTGTTTTTT
15 | TRBJ2-6 | . | TRBV6-1 | . | CASRAQGSGANVLTF | TGTGCCAGCAGGGCCCAGGGCTCTGGGGCCAACGTCCTGACTTTC
13 | TRBJ2-5 | . | TRBV6-5 | TRBD1 | CASSQDRGQTQYF | TGTGCCAGCAGTCAGGACAGGGGCCAGACCCAGTACTTC
13 | TRBJ2-1 | . | TRBV6-1 | TRBD2 | CASSPTRAGGQFF | TGTGCCAGCAGCCCTACTAGGGCGGGGGGGCAGTTCTTC
18 | TRBJ1-5 | . | TRBV19 | TRBD1 | CASSPRTGGSVSNQPQHF | TGTGCCAGTAGTCCCCGGACAGGGGGCTCTGTTAGCAATCAGCCCCAGCATTTT
15 | TRBJ2-7 | . | TRBV4-1 | TRBD2 | CASTSRAGGSYEQYF | TGCGCCAGCACCTCTCGGGCGGGAGGGTCCTACGAGCAGTACTTC
11 | TRBJ1-1 | few | TRBV20-1 | . | CSAIWGTEAFF | TGCAGTGCTATTTGGGGGACTGAAGCTTTCTTT
10 | TRBJ1-2 | . | TRBV19 | . | CASGLNGYTF | TGTGCCAGTGGGTTAAATGGCTACACCTTC
13 | TRBJ2-7 | once | TRBV11-3 | . | CASSLQGAYGQYF | TGTGCCAGCAGCTTGCAAGGCGCCTACGGGCAGTACTTC
15 | TRBJ2-6 | . | TRBV7-9 | . | CASSARGSGANVLTF | TGTGCCAGCAGCGCCAGGGGCTCTGGGGCCAACGTCCTGACTTTC